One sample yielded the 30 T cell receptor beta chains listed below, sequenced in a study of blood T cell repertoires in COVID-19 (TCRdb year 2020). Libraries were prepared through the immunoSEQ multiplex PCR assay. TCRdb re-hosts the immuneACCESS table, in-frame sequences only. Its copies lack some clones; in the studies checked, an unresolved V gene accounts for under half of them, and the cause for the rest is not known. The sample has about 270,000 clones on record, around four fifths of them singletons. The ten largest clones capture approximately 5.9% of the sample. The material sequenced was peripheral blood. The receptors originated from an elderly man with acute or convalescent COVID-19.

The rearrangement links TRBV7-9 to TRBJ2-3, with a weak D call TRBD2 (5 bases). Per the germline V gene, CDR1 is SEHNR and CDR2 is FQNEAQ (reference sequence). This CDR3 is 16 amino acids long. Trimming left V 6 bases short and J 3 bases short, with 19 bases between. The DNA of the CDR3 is TGTGCCAGCAGTTTGGCGACCGGGGTTCTGACAGATACGCAGTATTTT. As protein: CASSLATGVLTDTQYF.

The chain's CDR3 is CASGSPSTTGHYGYTF. CDR3 DNA: TGTGCTAGTGGTTCCCCTTCGACGACAGGGCATTATGGCTACACCTTC. V and J are TRBV12-5 and TRBJ1-2, with 7 bases fitting TRBD1. CDR1 and CDR2 from the germline V gene are LGHNT and FRNRAP. V shed 4 bases, J shed 5 bases, and the junction held 13 bases outside the gene matches. This CDR3 contains 16 residues.

CDR3 in amino acids: CASSPLMASTGTDTQYF. In DNA form, the CDR3 reads TGCGCCAGCAGCCCTCTTATGGCCTCAACGGGAACAGATACGCAGTATTTT. The genes are TRBV5-1 and TRBJ2-3, with D tentatively TRBD2 (5 bases). Germline V gene lookup returns CDR1 SGHRS and CDR2 YFSETQ. V was cut by 4 bases and J by 3 bases, with 21 bases left in between. This CDR3 contains 17 residues.

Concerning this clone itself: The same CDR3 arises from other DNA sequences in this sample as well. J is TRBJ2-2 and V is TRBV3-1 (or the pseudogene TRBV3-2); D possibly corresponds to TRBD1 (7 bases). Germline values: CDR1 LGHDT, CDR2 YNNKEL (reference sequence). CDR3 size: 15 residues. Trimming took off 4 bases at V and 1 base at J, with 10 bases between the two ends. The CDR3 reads CASSRRDRNTGELFF. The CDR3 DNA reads TGTGCCAGCAGCCGGAGGGACAGGAACACCGGGGAGCTGTTTTTT.

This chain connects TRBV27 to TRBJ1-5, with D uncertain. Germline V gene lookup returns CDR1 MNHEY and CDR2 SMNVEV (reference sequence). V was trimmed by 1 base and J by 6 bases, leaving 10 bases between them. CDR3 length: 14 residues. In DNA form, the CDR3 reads TGTGCCAGCAGTTTATGGGCAGGTGGTCAGCCCCAGCATTTT. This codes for CASSLWAGGQPQHF.

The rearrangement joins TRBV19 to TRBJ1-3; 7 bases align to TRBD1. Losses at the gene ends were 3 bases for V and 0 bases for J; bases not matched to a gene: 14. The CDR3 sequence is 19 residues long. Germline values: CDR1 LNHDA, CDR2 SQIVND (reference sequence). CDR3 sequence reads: CASSMGLPRGTNSGNTIYF. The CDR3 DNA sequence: TGTGCCAGTAGTATGGGATTGCCCAGGGGGACAAACTCTGGAAACACCATATATTTT.

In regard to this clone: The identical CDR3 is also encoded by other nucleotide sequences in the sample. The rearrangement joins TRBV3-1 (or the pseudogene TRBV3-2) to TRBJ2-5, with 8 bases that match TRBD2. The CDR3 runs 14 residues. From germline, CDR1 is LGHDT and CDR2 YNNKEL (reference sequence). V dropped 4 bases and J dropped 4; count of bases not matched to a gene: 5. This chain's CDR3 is CASSPSGRAETQYF. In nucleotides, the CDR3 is TGTGCCAGCAGCCCCTCCGGGAGGGCAGAGACCCAGTACTTC.

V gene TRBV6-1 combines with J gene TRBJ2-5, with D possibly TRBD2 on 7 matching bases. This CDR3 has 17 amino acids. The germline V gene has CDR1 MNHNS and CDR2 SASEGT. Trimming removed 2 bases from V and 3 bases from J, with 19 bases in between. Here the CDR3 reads CASSELRGGAREETQYF. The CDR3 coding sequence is TGTGCCAGCAGTGAACTTAGGGGGGGGGCCCGGGAAGAGACCCAGTACTTC.

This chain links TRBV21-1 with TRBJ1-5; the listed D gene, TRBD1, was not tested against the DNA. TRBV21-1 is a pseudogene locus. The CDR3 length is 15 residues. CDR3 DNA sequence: TGTGCCAGCAGCAAAAGGGACACTAGCAATCAGCCCCAGCATTTT. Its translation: CASSKRDTSNQPQHF.

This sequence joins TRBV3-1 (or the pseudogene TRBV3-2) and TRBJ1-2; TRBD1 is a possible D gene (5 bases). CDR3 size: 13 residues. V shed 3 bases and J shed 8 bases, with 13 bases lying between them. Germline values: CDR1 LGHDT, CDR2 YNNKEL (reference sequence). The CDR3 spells CASSHGRRDGYTF. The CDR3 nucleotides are TGTGCCAGCAGCCATGGCAGGAGGGACGGCTACACCTTC.

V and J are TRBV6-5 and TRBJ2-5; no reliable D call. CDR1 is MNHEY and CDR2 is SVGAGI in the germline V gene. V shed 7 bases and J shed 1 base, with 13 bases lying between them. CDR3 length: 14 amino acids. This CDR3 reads CASTKPTSQETQYF. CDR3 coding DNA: TGTGCCAGCACAAAACCGACAAGCCAAGAGACCCAGTACTTC.

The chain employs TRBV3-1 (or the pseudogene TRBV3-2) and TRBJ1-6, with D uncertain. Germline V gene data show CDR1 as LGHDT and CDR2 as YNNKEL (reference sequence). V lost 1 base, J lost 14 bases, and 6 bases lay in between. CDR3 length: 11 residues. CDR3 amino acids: CASSQGVTLHF. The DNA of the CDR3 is TGTGCCAGCAGCCAAGGAGTGACCCTCCACTTT.

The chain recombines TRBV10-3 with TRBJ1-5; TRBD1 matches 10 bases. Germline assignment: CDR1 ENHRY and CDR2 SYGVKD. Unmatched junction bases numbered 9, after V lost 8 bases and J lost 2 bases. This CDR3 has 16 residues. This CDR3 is CAIGRGDRGGNQPQHF. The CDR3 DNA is TGTGCCATCGGCAGGGGGGACAGGGGCGGCAATCAGCCCCAGCATTTT.

This chain's CDR3 is CASSLGTPSGANVLTF. CDR3 DNA sequence: TGTGCCAGCAGTTTGGGGACTCCCTCTGGGGCCAACGTCCTGACTTTC. This chain joins TRBV28 and TRBJ2-6, with a weak D call TRBD2 (6 bases). V shed 3 bases and J shed 0 bases, with 9 bases lying between them. Germline CDR1 is MDHEN and CDR2 is SYDVKM. The CDR3 runs to 16 residues.

CDR3 region: CASSLAVTGVYEQYF. Here the CDR3 DNA reads TGTGCCAGCAGCTTAGCGGTGACAGGGGTTTACGAGCAGTACTTC. The rearrangement joins TRBV11-1 to TRBJ2-7; 8 nucleotides line up with TRBD1. Germline CDR1 reads SGHAT; CDR2 reads FQDESV (reference sequence). The V gene end was trimmed by 0 bases and the J gene end by 4 bases; junction bases not matched to a gene: 5. The CDR3 loop spans 15 amino acids.

The CDR3 sequence: CASSVTGGIGETQYF. As DNA, the CDR3 is TGTGCCAGCAGCGTGACAGGGGGTATAGGAGAGACCCAGTACTTC. V usage is TRBV9 and J usage is TRBJ2-5, with TRBD1 matching 9 bases. Trimming at V came to 2 bases and at J to 4 bases, leaving 6 bases not matched to a gene. The CDR3 consists of 15 residues. Per germline, CDR1 SGDLS and CDR2 YYNGEE.

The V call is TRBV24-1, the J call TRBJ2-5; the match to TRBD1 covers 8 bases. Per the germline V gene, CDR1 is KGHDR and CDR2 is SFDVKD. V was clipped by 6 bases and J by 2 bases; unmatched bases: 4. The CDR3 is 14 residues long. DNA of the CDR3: TGTGCCACCAGTAATAACAGGGGGCAAGAGACCCAGTACTTC. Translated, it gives CATSNNRGQETQYF.

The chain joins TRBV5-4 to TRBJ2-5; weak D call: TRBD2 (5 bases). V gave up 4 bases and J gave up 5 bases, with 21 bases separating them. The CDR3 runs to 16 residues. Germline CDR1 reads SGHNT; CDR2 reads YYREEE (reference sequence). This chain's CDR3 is CASSQESGIAGETQYF. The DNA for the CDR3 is TGTGCCAGCAGCCAAGAATCCGGGATAGCTGGGGAGACCCAGTACTTC.

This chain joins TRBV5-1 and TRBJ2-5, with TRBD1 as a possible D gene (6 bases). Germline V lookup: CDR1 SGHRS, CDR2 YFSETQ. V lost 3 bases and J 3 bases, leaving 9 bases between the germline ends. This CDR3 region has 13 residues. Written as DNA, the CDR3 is TGCGCCAGCAGCTCACCAGGGGAAGAGACCCAGTACTTC. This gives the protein CASSSPGEETQYF.

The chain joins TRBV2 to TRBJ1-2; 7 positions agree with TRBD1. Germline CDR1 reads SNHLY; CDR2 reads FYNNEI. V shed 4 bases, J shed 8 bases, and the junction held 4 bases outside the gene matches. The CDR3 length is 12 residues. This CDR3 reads CASSGDSGGYTF. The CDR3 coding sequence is TGTGCCAGCAGTGGGGACAGTGGGGGCTACACCTTC. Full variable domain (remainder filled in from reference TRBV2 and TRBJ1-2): EPEVTQTPSHQVTQMGQEVILRCVPISNHLYFYWYRQILGQKVEFLVSFYNNEISEKSEIFDDQFSVERPDGSNFTLKIRSTKLEDSAMYFCASSGDSGGYTFGSGTRLTVV.

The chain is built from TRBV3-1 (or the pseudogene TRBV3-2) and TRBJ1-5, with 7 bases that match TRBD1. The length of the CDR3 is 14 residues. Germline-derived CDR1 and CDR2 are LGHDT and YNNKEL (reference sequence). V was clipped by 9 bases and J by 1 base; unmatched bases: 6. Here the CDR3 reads CASSGQVSNQPQHF. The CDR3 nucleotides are TGTGCCAGTTCAGGACAGGTCAGCAATCAGCCCCAGCATTTT.

CDR3 sequence (DNA): TGTGCCAGCAGCTCAGGGACTAGCGGGGCTCTCGAGGGGCAGTTCTTC. It translates to CASSSGTSGALEGQFF. The chain employs TRBV5-4 and TRBJ2-1, with 13 bases that match TRBD2. CDR1 and CDR2 from the germline V gene are SGHNT and YYREEE (reference sequence). V was pared by 3 bases and J by 12 bases, with 12 bases of the junction left unmatched. The CDR3 covers 16 residues.

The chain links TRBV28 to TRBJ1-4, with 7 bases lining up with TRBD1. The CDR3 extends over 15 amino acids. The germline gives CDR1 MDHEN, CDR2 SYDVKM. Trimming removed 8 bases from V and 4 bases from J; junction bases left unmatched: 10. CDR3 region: CASVPGQRFNEKLFF. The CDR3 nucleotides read TGTGCCAGCGTCCCGGGACAGCGATTTAATGAAAAACTGTTTTTT.

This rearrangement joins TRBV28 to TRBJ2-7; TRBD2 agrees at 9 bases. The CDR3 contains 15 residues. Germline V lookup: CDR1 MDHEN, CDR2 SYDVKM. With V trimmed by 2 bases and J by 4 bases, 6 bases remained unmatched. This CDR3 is CASSLRGGGRYEQYF. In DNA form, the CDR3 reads TGTGCCAGCAGTTTACGCGGGGGGGGCAGGTACGAGCAGTACTTC.

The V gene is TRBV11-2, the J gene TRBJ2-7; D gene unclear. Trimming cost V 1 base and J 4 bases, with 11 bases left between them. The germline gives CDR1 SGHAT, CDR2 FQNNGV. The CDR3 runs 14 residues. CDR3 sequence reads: CASSLGAGKYEQYF. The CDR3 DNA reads TGTGCCAGCAGCTTAGGGGCAGGCAAATACGAGCAGTACTTC.

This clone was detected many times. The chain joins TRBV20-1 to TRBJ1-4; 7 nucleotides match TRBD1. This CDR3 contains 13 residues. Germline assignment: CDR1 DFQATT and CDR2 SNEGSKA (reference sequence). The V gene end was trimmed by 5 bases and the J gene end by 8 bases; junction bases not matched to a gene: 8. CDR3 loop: CSAGDRAREKLFF. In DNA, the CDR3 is TGCAGTGCTGGTGACAGGGCCAGAGAAAAACTGTTTTTT.

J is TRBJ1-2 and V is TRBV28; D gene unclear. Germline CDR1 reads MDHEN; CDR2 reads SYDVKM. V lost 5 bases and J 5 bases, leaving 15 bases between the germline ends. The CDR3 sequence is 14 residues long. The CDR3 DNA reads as TGTGCCAGCAGTACGAGGTCCCGATTTTATGGCTACACCTTC. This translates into CASSTRSRFYGYTF.

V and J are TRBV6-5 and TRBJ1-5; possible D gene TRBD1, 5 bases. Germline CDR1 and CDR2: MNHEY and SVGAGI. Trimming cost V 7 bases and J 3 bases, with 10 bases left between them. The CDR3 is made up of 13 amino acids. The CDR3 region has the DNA TGTGCCAGCATGGGACTCCTCAATCAGCCCCAGCATTTT. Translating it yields CASMGLLNQPQHF.

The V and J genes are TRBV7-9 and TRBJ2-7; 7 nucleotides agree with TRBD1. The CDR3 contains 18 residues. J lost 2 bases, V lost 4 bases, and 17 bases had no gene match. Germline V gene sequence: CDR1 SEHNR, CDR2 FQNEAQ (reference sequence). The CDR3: CASSSRRRQGDIPYEQYF. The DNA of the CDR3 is TGTGCCAGCAGCTCCAGACGAAGACAGGGCGATATTCCCTACGAGCAGTACTTC.

CDR3 nucleotides: TGTGCCAGCAGTTTATTCCAGTACAATGAGCAGTTCTTC. Translated, it gives CASSLFQYNEQFF. This sequence joins TRBV28 and TRBJ2-1, with D unresolved. The V gene's germline CDR1 is MDHEN and CDR2 SYDVKM. V was shortened by 1 base and J by 4 bases, with 5 bases between the two germline ends. This CDR3 is built from 13 residues.